The 10 T cell receptor beta chains below all came from one sample that was sequenced in a study of tumor-infiltrating lymphocytes in primary liver carcinoma. The researchers produced TCR beta cDNA from roughly 500 ng total RNA with a constant-region primer. Employing slightly modified ARM-PCR, three nested multiplex PCR rounds were run, and these gave rise to the TCR beta libraries. TRBV1-TRBV30 forward primers and a C-beta reverse primer were used in the first two PCR rounds, which each ran for approximately 11 cycles. TCRdb re-called the multiplex PCR reads with MiXCR, one entry per CDR3 protein. The data show approximately 60,000 distinct CDR3 sequences, with about three quarters seen just once and approximately 50% held by the top ten. Both RNA and DNA were isolated together from about 21-30 mg of bulk tissue that had not been sorted. The specimen was liver tumor tissue from sampling region 2. Subset described: tumor region T2, inferior pole. These receptors were taken from a man between 40 and 49 years old with primary liver carcinoma and hepatitis B virus infection.

Worth noting for this clonotype: The junction departs from germline at one end; a sequencing error may be responsible. CDR3 region: CSSSFSQGLDTHYF. The CDR3 region has the DNA TGTTCCAGCAGTTTTTCACAGGGGTTAGATACGCATTATTTT. This chain connects TRBV28 to TRBJ2-3; 7 nucleotides align to TRBD1. Germline values: CDR1 MDHEN, CDR2 SYDVKM. This CDR3 is built from 14 residues.

Concerning this clonotype itself: Mismatch with germline at one junction end may stem from a read error. The J gene is TRBJ1-5, the V gene TRBV20-1; D not certain. CDR1 is DFQATT and CDR2 is SNEGSKA in the germline V gene (reference sequence). This CDR3 has 15 residues. The CDR3 sequence: CSARIHGDSNQPQHF. The CDR3 bases are TGTAGTGCTAGAATCCACGGAGATAGCAATCAGCCCCAGCATTTT.

Concerning this clonotype itself: The junction and the germline gene differ at one end; a read error may be behind it. The V call is TRBV11-2, the J call TRBJ2-3, with D unresolved. This CDR3 has 12 residues. Looked up from germline, CDR1 is SGHAT and CDR2 is FQNNGV. The CDR3 DNA sequence: TGTGGCAGCAGCTCCAGCACAGATACGCAGTGTTTT. Protein: CGSSSSTDTQCF.

Details on this clonotype: The junction departs from germline at one end; a sequencing error may be responsible. CDR3 loop: CVSGPAVSTDTQYF. CDR3 DNA: TGTGTTAGTGGCCCTGCGGTCAGCACAGATACGCAGTATTTT. V is TRBV12-5 and J is TRBJ2-3; D unclear. CDR3 size: 14 residues. Germline V CDR1 and CDR2: LGHNT, FRNRAP.

The V gene is TRBV10-3, the J gene TRBJ2-5; D might be TRBD2 (6 bases). V dropped 10 bases and J dropped 5 bases, with 20 bases sitting between them. Germline CDR1 ENHRY, CDR2 SYGVKD. This CDR3 is 14 amino acids long. The CDR3 bases are TGTGCCACCGAGGGAGGTGAGATACGGGAGACCCAGTACTTC. Its translation: CATEGGEIRETQYF.

Turning to this clonotype: Since no conserved phenylalanine or tryptophan closes the CDR3, a read error is the likely cause. The V and J genes are TRBV12-3 or TRBV12-4 and TRBJ2-5; D remains ambiguous. This CDR3 region has 14 residues. In DNA form, the CDR3 reads TGTGCCAGCAGTTACCAATGGCAGGAAGAGAGCCAGTACCTC. Its protein is CASSYQWQEESQYL.

To note about this clonotype: No conserved phenylalanine or tryptophan ends this CDR3, so it is likely a read error. The genes are TRBV6-1 and TRBJ2-2; no reliable D call. This CDR3 has 15 residues. The germline gives CDR1 MNHNS, CDR2 SASEGT. Deletions cut 6 bases from V and 5 bases from J, with 16 bases between. The chain's CDR3 is CASRDGVARTGELFS. CDR3 sequence (DNA): TGTGCCAGCAGAGACGGAGTAGCTAGAACCGGGGAGCTGTTTTCT.

For this clonotype: A read error may produce the germline difference seen at one junction end. V and J are TRBV4-3 and TRBJ2-7; D perhaps matches TRBD2 (5 bases). This CDR3 contains 15 residues. Germline V gene lookup returns CDR1 LGHNA and CDR2 YSLEER. Here the CDR3 DNA reads TGCGCCAGCAGCCAAGAACTTGGCGGAGGATACGAGCAGTATTTC. Its translation: CASSQELGGGYEQYF.

Regarding this clonotype: A read error may account for a junction end that differs from germline. The V gene is TRBV6-6, the J gene TRBJ2-5; possibly TRBD1 or TRBD2 for D (6 bases each). CDR3 length: 14 residues. Germline CDR1 reads MNHNY; CDR2 reads SVGAGI (reference sequence). The CDR3 loop is CASTYDFGGETQYF. The CDR3, as DNA: TGTGCCAGCACTTACGATTTCGGGGGCGAGACCCAGTACTTT.

Notes on this clonotype: The conserved phenylalanine or tryptophan is not found at the CDR3 terminus, so this likely reflects a read error. This chain uses TRBV10-3 with TRBJ2-7, with 16 bases aligning to TRBD2. Germline loops: CDR1 ENHRY, CDR2 SYGVKD. This CDR3 region has 19 residues. The CDR3 DNA follows: TGCGCCATCACCAAACGATTGGGACTAGCGGGAGGGTTCTCCTACGAGCAGTACATC. Amino acid sequence: CAITKRLGLAGGFSYEQYI.